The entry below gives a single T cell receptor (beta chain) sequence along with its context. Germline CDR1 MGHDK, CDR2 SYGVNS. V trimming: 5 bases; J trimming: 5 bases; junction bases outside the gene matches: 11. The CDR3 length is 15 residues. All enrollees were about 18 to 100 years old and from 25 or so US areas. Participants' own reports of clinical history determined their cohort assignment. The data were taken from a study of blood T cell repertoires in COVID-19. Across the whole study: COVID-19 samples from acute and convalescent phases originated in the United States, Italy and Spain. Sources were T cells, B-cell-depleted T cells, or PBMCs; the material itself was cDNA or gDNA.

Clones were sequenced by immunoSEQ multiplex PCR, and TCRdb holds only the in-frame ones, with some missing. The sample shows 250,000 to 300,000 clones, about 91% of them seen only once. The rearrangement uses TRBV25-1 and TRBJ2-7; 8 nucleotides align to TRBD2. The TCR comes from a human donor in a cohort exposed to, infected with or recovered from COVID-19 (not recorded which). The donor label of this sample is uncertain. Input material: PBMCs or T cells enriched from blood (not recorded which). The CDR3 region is CASSKARGTSDEQYF. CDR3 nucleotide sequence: TGTGCCAGCAGTAAGGCCCGAGGGACTAGTGACGAGCAGTACTTC.